The entry below gives a single T cell receptor (beta chain) sequence along with its context. The antigen is undetermined. The data belong to a study of cytotoxic CD8 clonotypes in ibrutinib-treated CLL. Target depth was 1 in 200,000 to 1 in 1 million T cells, about 10x per clonotype. Some clones are missing from TCRdb's copy, which holds only in-frame ones; the method was immunoSEQ multiplex PCR. The sample shows 300,000 to 350,000 clones, 80% of them seen only once. Findings of the study overall: There were differences in sampling times between sustained-remission and progressing patients.

The CDR3 has 14 residues. V lost 4 bases and J 3 bases, leaving 13 bases between the germline ends. Germline V lookup: CDR1 SNHLY, CDR2 FYNNEI. This clonotype was sampled from a human donor with chronic lymphocytic leukemia. The chain couples TRBV2 to TRBJ2-7, with D possibly TRBD2 on 6 matching bases. The sequencing used PBMCs, collected before ibrutinib treatment. The CDR3 DNA sequence: TGTGCCAGCAGTGTAGGACCTAGCGTCTACGAGCAGTACTTC. Its protein product is CASSVGPSVYEQYF.